This TCR beta chain was documented in a study of human T cells and chemical hapten exposure. Study-wide background: Patients were mainly female, each with alopecia areata, totalis or universalis. Study-level findings and limits: The number of TCRs above 1 in 1000 frequency did not change after DPC sensitization. Compared to controls, expanded TCRs made significantly more large clusters of similar CDR3s.

Individual cDNA molecules received unique molecular identifiers in the library. MiXCR, applied by TCRdb to the RACE reads, yields one record per CDR3 protein. The profile shows 34,000 or so distinct CDR3 sequences, approximately 10% of them singletons. As for time point: pre-sensitization, week 0. Treatment defined: therapeutic diphenylcyclopropenone sensitization with weekly scalp DPC. Total RNA came from unfractionated whole blood. This clonotype showed up many times. Its antigen is not known. The sample was whole blood, taken in connection with sensitization to the hapten diphenylcyclopropenone (DPC). The receptor was derived from a man over 45 with alopecia areata. Some clones in this sample may be carry-over from other donors' samples.

DNA for the CDR3: TGTGCCAGCCGACAGGGAAAACCCTACGAGCAGTACTTC. This gives the protein CASRQGKPYEQYF. V and J are TRBV6-5 and TRBJ2-7; 7 bases fit TRBD1. The V gene end was trimmed by 8 bases and the J gene end by 2 bases; junction bases not matched to a gene: 6. The CDR3 runs 13 residues. From germline, CDR1 is MNHEY and CDR2 SVGAGI.